The following is a T cell receptor (beta chain) sequence with its context. Source study methods: Nucleated cell counts were estimated from reference gene primer amplification. Here immunoSEQ multiplex PCR was the method, and the copy in TCRdb shows in-frame clones only, minus some. The DNA gave D and trimming, while V, J and clone size come from that table. The data contain 200,000 to 250,000 clones, 88% of them seen just once; the ten biggest clones take up roughly 2.7%. The entry originates in a study of blood T cell repertoires in COVID-19. Background on the study: PBMCs, B-cell-depleted T cells, or T cells were the source of the cDNA or gDNA that made up the material.

The CDR3 is made up of 18 amino acids. V lost 6 bases and J lost 7; bases outside the gene matches: 12. Germline-derived CDR1 and CDR2 are SGHTA and FQGNSA. Recruitment covered about two dozen US areas and drew participants whose ages spanned roughly 18 to 100 years. The rearrangement links TRBV7-2 to TRBJ2-2; 15 positions match TRBD2. This receptor was identified in a woman aged 25 to 45 who had recovered from COVID-19. The sequencing sample was made of PBMCs or T cells enriched from blood (not recorded which). DNA for the CDR3: TGTGCCAGCAGACGGACTAGCGGGGGGGCCGGGTATCTCGGGGAGCTGTTTTTT. Translation gives CASRRTSGGAGYLGELFF.